This is a list of T cell receptor beta chains from one sample in a study of regulatory dendritic cells for organ transplantation. Generated by immunoSEQ multiplex PCR, the TCRdb table keeps only in-frame clones and is missing some. The sample records approximately 11,000 clones, around 80% being singletons. Antigens of these TCRs are unknown. Sequences were obtained from memory CD4+ T cells from blood cultured with dendritic cells. Source of these receptors: a human donor in good health. Each CDR3 is given with its conserved first and last residue. D genes are given only for firm matches. Rows may omit the clone size; those that give it use once, few, many or a size class.

j_call clone_size v_call d_call cdr3_length cdr3_nt cdr3_aa
TRBJ1-2 - TRBV7-2 TRBD1 13 TGTGCCAGCAGGCGGGACAGGGGGTACGGCTACACCTTC CASRRDRGYGYTF
TRBJ2-7 once TRBV28 - 16 TGTGCCAGCAACTTGGGGCAGGGAACAATGTACGGCGAGCAGTACTTC CASNLGQGTMYGEQYF
TRBJ2-1 - TRBV23-1 - 14 TGCGCCAGCGGGGCCCGGGCCCCCGTCAATGAGCAGTTCTTC CASGARAPVNEQFF
TRBJ2-2 - TRBV7-9 TRBD1 14 TGTGCCAGCAGCCGACAGGGGAACACCGGGGAGCTGTTTTTT CASSRQGNTGELFF
TRBJ1-3 - TRBV27 - 13 TGTGCCAGCAGGGGTCACTCCGGAAACACCATATATTTT CASRGHSGNTIYF
TRBJ1-3 - TRBV9 TRBD1 16 TGTGCCAGCAGCGGGGGACAGGGGCGTCCTGGAAACACCATATATTTT CASSGGQGRPGNTIYF
TRBJ2-7 - TRBV27 TRBD2 15 TGTGCCAGCAGTTTGAAAACTAGCGGCTCCTACGAGCAGTACTTC CASSLKTSGSYEQYF
TRBJ1-1 - TRBV7-9 - 13 TGTGCCAGCAGCTTAGGGTCGACTGGTGAAGCTTTCTTT CASSLGSTGEAFF
TRBJ1-2 - TRBV7-2 - 16 TGTGCCAGCAGGTCCCACGGGGGCAGGTCTAACTATGGCTACACCTTC CASRSHGGRSNYGYTF
TRBJ2-3 - TRBV7-2 TRBD2 16 TGTGCCAGCAGCTCCCTCAGGAGCGGGACTCCAGATACGCAGTATTTT CASSSLRSGTPDTQYF
TRBJ2-1 - TRBV5-6 TRBD2 18 TGTGCCAGCAACACCCCCCCAACCCTAGCGGGAGTGGGCAATGAGCAGTTCTTC CASNTPPTLAGVGNEQFF
TRBJ2-7 few TRBV27 TRBD2 15 TGTGCCAGCCGCCTCCTAGCGGGGGATACCTACGAGCAGTACTTC CASRLLAGDTYEQYF
TRBJ2-5 - TRBV11-3 - 14 TGTGCCAGCAGCTTGAGGGAGGGGGAAGAGACCCAGTACTTC CASSLREGEETQYF
TRBJ2-2 - TRBV7-2 TRBD1 14 TGTGCCAGCAGCTTAGCGCAGGGGGCCGGGGAGCTGTTTTTT CASSLAQGAGELFF
TRBJ1-3 - TRBV9 TRBD1 17 TGTGCCAGCAGCGTGGGACAGACGACTCTCTCTGGAAACACCATATATTTT CASSVGQTTLSGNTIYF
TRBJ1-1 - TRBV14 - 14 TGTGCCAGCAGCCAAATTAGCAGGAACACTGAAGCTTTCTTT CASSQISRNTEAFF
TRBJ1-1 - TRBV4-3 - 13 TGCGCCAGCAGCCAAGATGGGGGCCGGGATGCTTTCTTT CASSQDGGRDAFF
TRBJ1-2 - TRBV2 - 14 TGTGCCAGCAGTGTGCAGAACTTTAACTATGGCTACACCTTC CASSVQNFNYGYTF
TRBJ2-7 - TRBV7-2 - 16 TGTGCCAGCAGCTTAGGTAGACCGGGGACCGCGGGGGAGCAGTACTTC CASSLGRPGTAGEQYF
TRBJ2-6 once TRBV19 - 16 TGTGCCAGTAGTATAGACCCGGGCTCTGGGGCCAACGTCCTGACTTTC CASSIDPGSGANVLTF
TRBJ2-4 - TRBV18 - 12 TGTGCCAGCTCACCGGCCAGAAACATTCAGTACTTC CASSPARNIQYF
TRBJ2-7 - TRBV7-2 - 15 TGTGCCAGCAGCCCCGTACGTTTTGGACGCTACGAGCAGTACTTC CASSPVRFGRYEQYF